The 14 T cell receptor beta chains reported below all come from one sample, sequenced in a study of CD8 T cells in ankylosing spondylitis. A single record per CDR3 protein comes from TCRdb applying MiXCR to the 5' RACE reads. Of around 10,000 distinct CDR3 sequences listed, under 6.5% are singletons. Sequencing was performed on blood, either unsorted or a sorted T cell fraction (not recorded which). The receptor set was obtained from a female donor with ankylosing spondylitis or in good health (not recorded which).

This clonotype was detected many times. V usage is TRBV9 and J usage is TRBJ2-7, with D perhaps TRBD2 (5 bases). The CDR3 is 15 residues long. CDR1 and CDR2 (germline): SGDLS, YYNGEE. The V end was cut by 0 bases, the J end by 3 bases, with 13 bases between. The CDR3, as DNA: TGTGCCAGCAGCGTAGATGGCTCGGCGGGCTACGAGCAGTACTTC. Residues: CASSVDGSAGYEQYF.

This clonotype was seen ten or more times. The rearrangement joins TRBV9 to TRBJ2-5; no definite D call. The CDR3 spans 12 residues. The germline V gene has CDR1 SGDLS and CDR2 YYNGEE. The germline V and J ends were trimmed by 0 bases and 5 bases, with 5 bases remaining between them. CDR3 coding DNA: TGTGCCAGCAGCGTAGGCCAGGAGACCCAGTACTTC. It encodes CASSVGQETQYF.

This clonotype was seen a handful of times. The V gene is TRBV9, the J gene TRBJ2-5, with 7 positions matching TRBD1. The J segment lost 5 bases and the V segment lost 4 bases, leaving 23 bases of the junction unmatched. The CDR3 has 19 amino acids. The germline V gene encodes CDR1 SGDLS and CDR2 YYNGEE. In nucleotides, the CDR3 is TGTGCCAGCAGCCTTTCCCATCCTATGGACCCACAGGGGTGGGAGACCCAGTACTTC. This translates into CASSLSHPMDPQGWETQYF. Supplemented by reference TRBV9 and TRBJ2-5, the full variable domain reads DSGVTQTPKHLITATGQRVTLRCSPRSGDLSVYWYQQSLDQGLQFLIQYYNGEERAKGNILERFSAQQFPDLHSELNLSSLELGDSALYFCASSLSHPMDPQGWETQYFGPGTRLLVL.

This clonotype was recorded at least ten times. V and J are TRBV9 and TRBJ1-4; D might be TRBD1 (5 bases). The CDR3 runs to 15 residues. V gave up 3 bases and J gave up 6 bases, with 15 bases separating them. In germline, CDR1 is SGDLS, CDR2 YYNGEE. Here the CDR3 DNA reads TGTGCCAGCAGCGGCACGAGGGACGGATATGAAAAACTGTTTTTT. It encodes CASSGTRDGYEKLFF.

Ten or more counts support this clonotype. The chain employs TRBV9 and TRBJ2-1; the match to TRBD1 covers 7 bases. Germline trimming cut 4 bases from V and 1 base from J; bases unmatched to any gene: 5. Germline V lookup: CDR1 SGDLS, CDR2 YYNGEE. The CDR3 is 15 residues long. The CDR3 DNA reads TGTGCCAGCAGCCTAACAGGGGTGTCCTACAATGAGCAGTTCTTC. Translating it yields CASSLTGVSYNEQFF.

The chain couples TRBV9 to TRBJ1-1; 7 nucleotides align to TRBD1. This CDR3 spans 15 amino acids. J lost 1 base, V lost 3 bases, and 6 bases had no gene match. The V gene's germline CDR1 is SGDLS and CDR2 YYNGEE. DNA of the CDR3: TGTGCCAGCAGCGCGTCCGGGACAGCGAACACTGAAGCTTTCTTT. It yields the protein CASSASGTANTEAFF. The entire variable domain, with the rest obtained from reference TRBV9 and TRBJ1-1, is as follows: DSGVTQTPKHLITATGQRVTLRCSPRSGDLSVYWYQQSLDQGLQFLIQYYNGEERAKGNILERFSAQQFPDLHSELNLSSLELGDSALYFCASSASGTANTEAFFGQGTRLTVV.

This clonotype was detected many times. The V call is TRBV12-5, the J call TRBJ1-2; maybe TRBD1 (5 bases). CDR3 length: 12 amino acids. Per germline, CDR1 LGHNT and CDR2 FRNRAP. CDR3 coding DNA: TGTCCCCCCTCGGGCAGGGCCCATGGCTACACCTTC. Translation gives CPPSGRAHGYTF.

The sample holds a few counts of this clonotype. V usage is TRBV9 and J usage is TRBJ2-7, with TRBD2 identical over 12 bases. This CDR3 region has 15 residues. CDR1 is SGDLS, CDR2 YYNGEE, per germline. Trimming cost V 4 bases and J 7 bases; bases outside gene matches: 9. CDR3 nucleotides: TGTGCCAGCAGCCCTAGCGGGGGGGCAATTGGAGAGCAGTACTTC. It codes for CASSPSGGAIGEQYF.

Many counts were recorded for this clonotype. The genes are TRBV9 and TRBJ1-5, with D maybe TRBD1 (5 bases). Germline CDR1 and CDR2: SGDLS and YYNGEE. The CDR3 loop spans 14 amino acids. V shed 0 bases and J shed 7 bases, with 11 bases lying between them. CDR3 nucleotides: TGTGCCAGCAGCGTAGGAGGGGTTGGGCAGCCCCAGCATTTT. It codes for CASSVGGVGQPQHF.

This clonotype qualifies as medium-sized. The J gene is TRBJ2-1, the V gene TRBV9; D remains unclear. V was clipped by 1 base and J by 8 bases, with 13 bases between them. Germline-derived CDR1 and CDR2 are SGDLS and YYNGEE. This CDR3 spans 14 amino acids. DNA of the CDR3: TGTGCCAGCAGCGTAATGGGTTTTGGGGATGAGCAGTTCTTC. This translates into CASSVMGFGDEQFF.

In its sample, this clonotype is medium-sized. The CDR3 sequence: CASSASQTGLSYGYTF. The CDR3 bases are TGTGCCAGCAGCGCCTCTCAGACAGGGTTGTCCTATGGCTACACCTTC. The V call is TRBV9, the J call TRBJ1-2; 7 positions match TRBD1. Trimming at V came to 3 bases and at J to 4 bases, leaving 12 bases not matched to a gene. Per germline, CDR1 SGDLS and CDR2 YYNGEE. This CDR3 is built from 16 residues.

This clonotype was seen more than once but under ten times. The chain couples TRBV9 to TRBJ2-1, with 7 bases fitting TRBD2. The germline CDR1 and CDR2 sequences are SGDLS and YYNGEE. The trim removed 0 bases at V and 1 base at J, leaving 10 bases unmatched. CDR3 size: 18 residues. This chain's CDR3 is CASSVGGGGGLSYNEQFF. DNA for the CDR3: TGTGCCAGCAGCGTAGGGGGGGGAGGAGGCCTGTCCTACAATGAGCAGTTCTTC.

This clonotype occurred a few times. This chain joins TRBV9 and TRBJ2-7, with TRBD2 as a possible D gene (6 bases). V lost 0 bases and J lost 6, with 13 bases in between. The germline gives CDR1 SGDLS, CDR2 YYNGEE. The CDR3 is made up of 14 amino acids. CDR3: CASSVVRDEGEQYF. The CDR3 DNA reads as TGTGCCAGCAGCGTAGTGCGGGACGAGGGCGAGCAGTACTTC.

The CDR3 reads CASSVTPNTEAFF. DNA for the CDR3: TGTGCCAGCAGCGTAACACCCAACACTGAAGCTTTCTTT. The rearrangement joins TRBV9 to TRBJ1-1; D not resolved. Germline V gene sequence: CDR1 SGDLS, CDR2 YYNGEE. This CDR3 region has 13 residues. Deletions cut 1 base from V and 2 bases from J, with 6 bases between.